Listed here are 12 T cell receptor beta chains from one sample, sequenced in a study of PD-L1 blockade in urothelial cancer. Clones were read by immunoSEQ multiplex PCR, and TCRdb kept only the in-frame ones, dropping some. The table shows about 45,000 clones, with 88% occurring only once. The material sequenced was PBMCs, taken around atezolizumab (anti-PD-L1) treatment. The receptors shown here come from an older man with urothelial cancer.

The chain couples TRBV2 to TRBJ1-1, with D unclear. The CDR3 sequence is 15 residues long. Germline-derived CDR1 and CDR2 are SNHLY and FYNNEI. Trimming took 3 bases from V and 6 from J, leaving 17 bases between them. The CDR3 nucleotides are TGTGCCAGCAGTGAGGAGGTCGTTAGAGGCGCTGAAGCTTTCTTT. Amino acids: CASSEEVVRGAEAFF.

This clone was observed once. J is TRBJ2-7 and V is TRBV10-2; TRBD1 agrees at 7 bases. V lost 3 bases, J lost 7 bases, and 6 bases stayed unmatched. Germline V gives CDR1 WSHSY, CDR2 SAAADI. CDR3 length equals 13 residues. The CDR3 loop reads CASSEQGSGEQYF. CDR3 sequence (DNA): TGCGCCAGCAGTGAACAGGGGTCTGGTGAGCAGTACTTC.

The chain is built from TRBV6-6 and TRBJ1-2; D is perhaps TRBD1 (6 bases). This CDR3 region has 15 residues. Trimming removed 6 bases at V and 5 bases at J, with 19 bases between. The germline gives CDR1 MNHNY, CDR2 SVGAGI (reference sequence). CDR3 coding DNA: TGTGCCAGCAGACGCCCAGGGGTGGAGTATTATGGCTACACCTTC. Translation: CASRRPGVEYYGYTF.

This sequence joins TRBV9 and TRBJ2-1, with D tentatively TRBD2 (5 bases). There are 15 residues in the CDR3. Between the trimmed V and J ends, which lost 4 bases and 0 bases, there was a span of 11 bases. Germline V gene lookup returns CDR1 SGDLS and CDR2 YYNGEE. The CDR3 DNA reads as TGTGCCAGCAGCCCCTCGGGGAGCTCCTACAATGAGCAGTTCTTC. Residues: CASSPSGSSYNEQFF. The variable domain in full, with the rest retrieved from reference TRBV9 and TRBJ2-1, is DSGVTQTPKHLITATGQRVTLRCSPRSGDLSVYWYQQSLDQGLQFLIQYYNGEERAKGNILERFSAQQFPDLHSELNLSSLELGDSALYFCASSPSGSSYNEQFFGPGTRLTVL.

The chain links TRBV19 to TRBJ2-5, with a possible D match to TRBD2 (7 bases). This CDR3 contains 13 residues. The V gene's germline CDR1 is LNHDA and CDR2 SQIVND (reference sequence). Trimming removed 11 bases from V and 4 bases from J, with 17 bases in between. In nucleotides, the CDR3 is TGTGCCGTTGCGGGGGCACTTCGAGAGACCCAGTACTTC. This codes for CAVAGALRETQYF.

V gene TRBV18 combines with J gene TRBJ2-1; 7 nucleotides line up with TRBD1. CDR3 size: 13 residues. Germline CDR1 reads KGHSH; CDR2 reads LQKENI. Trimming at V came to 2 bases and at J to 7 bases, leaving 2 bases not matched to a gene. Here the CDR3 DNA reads TGTGCCAGCTCACCAACACAGGGGAATGAGCAGTTCTTC. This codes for CASSPTQGNEQFF.

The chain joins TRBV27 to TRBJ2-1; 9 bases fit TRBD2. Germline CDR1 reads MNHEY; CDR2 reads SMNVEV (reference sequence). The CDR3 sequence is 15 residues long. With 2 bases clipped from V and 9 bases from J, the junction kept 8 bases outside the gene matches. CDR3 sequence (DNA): TGTGCCAGCAGTTTAGCTAGCGGGATTGCAAGTGAGCAGTTCTTC. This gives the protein CASSLASGIASEQFF.

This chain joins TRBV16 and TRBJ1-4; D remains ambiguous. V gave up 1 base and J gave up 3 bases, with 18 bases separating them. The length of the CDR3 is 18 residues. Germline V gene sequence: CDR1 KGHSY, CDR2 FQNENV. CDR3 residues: CASSQFGLRAAANEKLFF. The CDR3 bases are TGTGCCAGCAGCCAATTTGGTCTCCGGGCAGCGGCTAATGAAAAACTGTTTTTT. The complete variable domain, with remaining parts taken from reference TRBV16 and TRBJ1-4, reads GEEVAQTPKHLVRGEGQKAKLYCAPIKGHSYVFWYQQVLKNEFKFLISFQNENVFDETGMPKERFSAKCLPNSPCSLEIQATKLEDSAVYFCASSQFGLRAAANEKLFFGSGTQLSVL.

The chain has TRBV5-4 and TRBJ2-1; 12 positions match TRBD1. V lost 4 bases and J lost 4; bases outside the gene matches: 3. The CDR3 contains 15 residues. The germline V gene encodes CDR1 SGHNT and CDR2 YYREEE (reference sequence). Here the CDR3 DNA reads TGTGCCAGCAGCACGGGACAGGGGGCTTACAATGAGCAGTTCTTC. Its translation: CASSTGQGAYNEQFF.

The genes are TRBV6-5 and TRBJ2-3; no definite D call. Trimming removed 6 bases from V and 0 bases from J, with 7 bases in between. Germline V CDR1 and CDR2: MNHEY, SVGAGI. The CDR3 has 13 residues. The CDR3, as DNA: TGTGCCAGCAGCCGCAGGAGCACAGATACGCAGTATTTT. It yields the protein CASSRRSTDTQYF.

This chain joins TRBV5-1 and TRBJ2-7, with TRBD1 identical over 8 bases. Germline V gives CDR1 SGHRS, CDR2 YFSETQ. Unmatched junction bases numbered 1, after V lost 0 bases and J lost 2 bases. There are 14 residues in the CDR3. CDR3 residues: CASSLARGPYEQYF. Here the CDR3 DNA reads TGCGCCAGCAGCTTGGCCAGGGGGCCCTACGAGCAGTACTTC.

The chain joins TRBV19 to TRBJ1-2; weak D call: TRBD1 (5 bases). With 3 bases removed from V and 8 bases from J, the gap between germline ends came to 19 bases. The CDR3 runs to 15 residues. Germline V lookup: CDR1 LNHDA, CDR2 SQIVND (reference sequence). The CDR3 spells CASSMAGRCLRGYTF. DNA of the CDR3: TGTGCCAGTAGTATGGCAGGGCGATGCTTGCGGGGCTACACCTTC.